This entry lists 9 T cell receptor beta chains sequenced from one sample in a study of T and B cells in COVID-19 patients. BIOMED2 TRB-A/B primer pools were used in multiplex TRB PCR. TCRdb itself ran the multiplex PCR reads through MiXCR, one entry per CDR3 protein. The sample holds about 4,800 distinct CDR3 sequences, about 33% seen once. TRB was amplified from about 250-500 ng of blood genomic DNA. Sequenced: blood. The receptor set was obtained from a human donor who had recovered from COVID-19.

This clonotype was seen a few times. CDR3 sequence (DNA): TGTGCCAGCAGATCGGCCGGCGCAAATCAGCCCCAGCATTTT. Protein sequence: CASRSAGANQPQHF. V is TRBV27 and J is TRBJ1-5; the D is unclear. The CDR3 length is 14 residues. V was pared by 6 bases and J by 4 bases, with 13 bases between. Germline lookup yields CDR1 MNHEY and CDR2 SMNVEV (reference sequence).

The chain links TRBV29-1 to TRBJ2-7; 10 bases map to TRBD1. The junction had 1 base not matched to a gene; V was cut back by 7 bases and J by 1 base. There are 12 residues in the CDR3. Germline assignment: CDR1 SQVTM and CDR2 ANQGSEA. The CDR3 nucleotides are TGCAGCGGGACAGGGGGTTCCTACGAGCAGTACTTC. Translated: CSGTGGSYEQYF.

This clonotype is classed as medium-sized. In DNA form, the CDR3 reads TGTGCCAGTAGTACCGGACAGGGGGTCTCTGGGGCCAACGTCCTGACTTTC. Encoded protein: CASSTGQGVSGANVLTF. V and J are TRBV19 and TRBJ2-6, with 10 bases identical to TRBD1. The V gene's germline CDR1 is LNHDA and CDR2 SQIVND (reference sequence). The CDR3 totals 17 residues. Losses at the gene ends were 4 bases for V and 0 bases for J; bases not matched to a gene: 3.

The table lists this clonotype with a few counts. V gene TRBV12-3 or TRBV12-4 combines with J gene TRBJ1-2; perhaps TRBD1 as D (5 bases). Trimming shortened V by 6 bases and J by 3 bases, and 8 bases separated the two germline ends. This CDR3 has 12 amino acids. CDR3 in amino acids: CASSSGDYGYTF. Written as DNA, the CDR3 is TGTGCCAGCAGCTCGGGGGACTATGGCTACACCTTC.

The chain has TRBV6-4 and TRBJ2-2; a possible D gene is TRBD1 (5 bases). V lost 0 bases and J 3 bases, leaving 5 bases between the germline ends. The V gene's germline CDR1 is MRHNA and CDR2 SNTAGT. CDR3 length equals 14 residues. The CDR3 nucleotides are TGTGCCAGCAGTGACTCAGGGGACACCGGGGAGCTGTTTTTT. The encoded protein is CASSDSGDTGELFF.

The chain links TRBV27 to TRBJ2-1; 13 nucleotides agree with TRBD2. The trim removed 7 bases at V and 6 bases at J, leaving 3 bases unmatched. CDR3 length: 14 amino acids. The V gene's germline CDR1 is MNHEY and CDR2 SMNVEV (reference sequence). CDR3 sequence: CASTGLAGSNEQFF. The DNA for the CDR3 is TGTGCCAGCACGGGACTAGCGGGATCCAATGAGCAGTTCTTC.

This clonotype was seen more than once but under ten times. This chain links TRBV6-2 or TRBV6-3 with TRBJ2-7; D possibly corresponds to TRBD2 (6 bases). Germline CDR1 MNHEY, CDR2 SVGEGT. CDR3 length: 15 residues. The V gene lost 5 bases and the J gene lost 4 bases, with 18 bases spanning the gap. Here the CDR3 DNA reads TGTGCCAGCAGTCTTCCGGAGGGTAGCGGTTACGAGCAGTACTTC. Residues: CASSLPEGSGYEQYF.

Sample share makes this clonotype medium-sized. CDR3 in DNA: TGTGCCTGGAGTGCACTAGGGTATGGCTACACCTTC. This codes for CAWSALGYGYTF. The rearrangement links TRBV30 to TRBJ1-2; D is uncertain. The V end lost 1 base, the J end lost 5 bases, and 8 bases lay between the germline ends. Germline CDR1 reads GTSNPN; CDR2 reads SVGIG (reference sequence). The CDR3 is made up of 12 amino acids.

The CDR3 loop reads CASSLSNPATGNTIYF. The DNA of the CDR3 is TGCGCCAGCAGCTTGTCAAACCCGGCCACCGGAAACACCATATATTTT. V gene TRBV5-1 combines with J gene TRBJ1-3; no firm D call. V lost 1 base and J lost 4, with 15 bases in between. Germline values: CDR1 SGHRS, CDR2 YFSETQ. This CDR3 has 16 residues. Drawing the rest from reference TRBV5-1 and TRBJ1-3, the complete variable domain is KAGVTQTPRYLIKTRGQQVTLSCSPISGHRSVSWYQQTPGQGLQFLFEYFSETQRNKGNFPGRFSGRQFSNSRSEMNVSTLELGDSALYLCASSLSNPATGNTIYFGEGSWLTVV.